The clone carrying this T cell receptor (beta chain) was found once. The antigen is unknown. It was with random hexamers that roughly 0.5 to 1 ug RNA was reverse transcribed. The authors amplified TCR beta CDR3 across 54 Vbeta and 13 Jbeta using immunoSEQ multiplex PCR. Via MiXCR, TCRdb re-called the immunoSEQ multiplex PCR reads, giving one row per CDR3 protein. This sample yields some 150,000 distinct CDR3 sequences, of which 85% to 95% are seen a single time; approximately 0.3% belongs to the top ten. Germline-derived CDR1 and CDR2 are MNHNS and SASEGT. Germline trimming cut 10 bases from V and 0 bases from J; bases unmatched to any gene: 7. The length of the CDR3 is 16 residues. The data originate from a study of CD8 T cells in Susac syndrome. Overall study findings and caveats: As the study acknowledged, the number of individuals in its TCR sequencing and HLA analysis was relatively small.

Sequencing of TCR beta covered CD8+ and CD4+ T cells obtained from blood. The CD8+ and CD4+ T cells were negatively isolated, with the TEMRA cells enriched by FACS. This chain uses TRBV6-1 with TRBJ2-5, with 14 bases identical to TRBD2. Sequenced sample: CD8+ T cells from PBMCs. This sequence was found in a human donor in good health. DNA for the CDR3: TGTGCCACCCTCGGGACTAGCGGGAGTTACCAAGAGACCCAGTACTTC. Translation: CATLGTSGSYQETQYF.